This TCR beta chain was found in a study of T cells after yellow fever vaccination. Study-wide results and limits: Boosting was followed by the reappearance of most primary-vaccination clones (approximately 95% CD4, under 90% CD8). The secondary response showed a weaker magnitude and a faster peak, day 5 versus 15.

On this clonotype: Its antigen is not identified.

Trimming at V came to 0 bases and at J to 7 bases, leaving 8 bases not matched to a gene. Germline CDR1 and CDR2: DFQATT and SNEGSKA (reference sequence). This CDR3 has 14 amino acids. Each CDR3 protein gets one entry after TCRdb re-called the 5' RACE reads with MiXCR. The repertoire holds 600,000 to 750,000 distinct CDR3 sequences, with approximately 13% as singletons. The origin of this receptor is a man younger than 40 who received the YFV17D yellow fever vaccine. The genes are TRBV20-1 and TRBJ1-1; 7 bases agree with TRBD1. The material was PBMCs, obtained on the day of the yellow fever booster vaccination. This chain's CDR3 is CSARELTGPGEAFF. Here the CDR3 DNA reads TGCAGTGCTAGAGAACTGACAGGGCCGGGTGAAGCTTTCTTT.